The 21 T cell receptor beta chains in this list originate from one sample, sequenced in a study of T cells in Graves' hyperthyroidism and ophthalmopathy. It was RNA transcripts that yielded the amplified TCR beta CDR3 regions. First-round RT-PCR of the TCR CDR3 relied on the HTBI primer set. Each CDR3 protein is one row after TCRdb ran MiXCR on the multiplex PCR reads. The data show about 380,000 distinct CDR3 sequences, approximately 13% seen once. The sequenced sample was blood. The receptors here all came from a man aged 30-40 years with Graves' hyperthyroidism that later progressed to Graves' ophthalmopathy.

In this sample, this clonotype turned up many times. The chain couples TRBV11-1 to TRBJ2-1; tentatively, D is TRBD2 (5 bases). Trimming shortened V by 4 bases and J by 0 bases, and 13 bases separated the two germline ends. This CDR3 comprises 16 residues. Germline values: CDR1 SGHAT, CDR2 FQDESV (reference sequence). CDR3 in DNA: TGTGCCAGCAGCTCGGACTCCTGGAGCTCCTACAATGAGCAGTTCTTC. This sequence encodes CASSSDSWSSYNEQFF.

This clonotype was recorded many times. CDR3 in amino acids: CAWSGLAGSISYNEQFF. The CDR3, as DNA: TGTGCCTGGAGCGGACTAGCGGGGTCGATCTCCTACAATGAGCAGTTCTTC. V usage is TRBV30 and J usage is TRBJ2-1; 12 bases fit TRBD2. This CDR3 comprises 17 residues. CDR1 and CDR2 (germline): GTSNPN, SVGIG (reference sequence). The V and J ends lost 3 bases and 0 bases, in that order; junction bases with no gene match: 6.

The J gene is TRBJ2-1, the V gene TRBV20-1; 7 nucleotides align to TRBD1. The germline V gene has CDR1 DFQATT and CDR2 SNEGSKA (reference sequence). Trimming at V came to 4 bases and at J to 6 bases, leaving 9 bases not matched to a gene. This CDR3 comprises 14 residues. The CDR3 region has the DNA TGCAGTGCTATACAGGGGTTCAGTGCCAATGAGCAGTTCTTC. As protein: CSAIQGFSANEQFF.

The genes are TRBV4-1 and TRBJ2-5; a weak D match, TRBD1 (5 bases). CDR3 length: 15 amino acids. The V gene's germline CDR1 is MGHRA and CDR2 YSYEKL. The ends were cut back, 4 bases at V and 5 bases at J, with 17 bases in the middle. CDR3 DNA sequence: TGCGCCAGCAGCCCCTTGTGGGGCCCCGGGGAGACCCAGTACTTC. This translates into CASSPLWGPGETQYF.

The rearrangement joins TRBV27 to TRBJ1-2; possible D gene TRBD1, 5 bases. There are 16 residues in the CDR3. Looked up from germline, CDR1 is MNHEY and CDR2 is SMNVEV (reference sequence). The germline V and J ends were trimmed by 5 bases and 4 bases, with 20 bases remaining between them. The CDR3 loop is CASSPSGGGGGYGYTF. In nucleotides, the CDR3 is TGTGCCAGCAGTCCATCGGGGGGGGGGGGTGGCTATGGCTACACCTTC.

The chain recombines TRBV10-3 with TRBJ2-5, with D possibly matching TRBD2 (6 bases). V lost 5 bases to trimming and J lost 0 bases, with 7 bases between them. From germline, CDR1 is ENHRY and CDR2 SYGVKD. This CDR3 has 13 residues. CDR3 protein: CAISPSDQETQYF. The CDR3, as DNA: TGTGCCATCAGTCCTAGCGACCAAGAGACCCAGTACTTC.

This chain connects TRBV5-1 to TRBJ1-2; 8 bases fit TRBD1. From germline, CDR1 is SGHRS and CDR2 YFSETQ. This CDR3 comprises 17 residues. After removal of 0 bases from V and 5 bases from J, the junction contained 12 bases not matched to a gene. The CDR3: CASSLGQGARIGYGYTF. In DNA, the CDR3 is TGCGCCAGCAGCTTGGGGCAGGGGGCACGTATAGGGTATGGCTACACCTTC.

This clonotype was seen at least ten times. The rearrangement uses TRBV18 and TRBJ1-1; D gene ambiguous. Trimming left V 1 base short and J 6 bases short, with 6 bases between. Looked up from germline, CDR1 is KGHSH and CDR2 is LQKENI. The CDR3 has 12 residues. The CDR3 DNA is TGTGCCAGCTCACCACGGGAGTCTGAAGCTTTCTTT. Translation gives CASSPRESEAFF.

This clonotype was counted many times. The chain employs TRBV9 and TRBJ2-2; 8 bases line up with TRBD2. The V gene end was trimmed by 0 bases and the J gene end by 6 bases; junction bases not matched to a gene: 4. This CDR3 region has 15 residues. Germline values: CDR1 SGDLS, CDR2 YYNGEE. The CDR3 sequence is CASSVDASGPGELFF. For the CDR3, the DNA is TGTGCCAGCAGCGTAGATGCTAGCGGGCCCGGGGAGCTGTTTTTT.

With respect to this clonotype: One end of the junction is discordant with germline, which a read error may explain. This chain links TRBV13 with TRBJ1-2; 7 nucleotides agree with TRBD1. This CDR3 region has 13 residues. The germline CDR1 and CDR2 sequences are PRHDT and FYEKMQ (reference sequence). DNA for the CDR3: TGTGCCCGCAGCTTAAGACAGGGCGATGGCTACACCTTC. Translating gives CARSLRQGDGYTF. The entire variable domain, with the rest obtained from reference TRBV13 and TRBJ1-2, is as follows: AAGVIQSPRHLIKEKRETATLKCYPIPRHDTVYWYQQGPGQDPQFLISFYEKMQSDKGSIPDRFSAQQFSDYHSELNMSSLELGDSALYFCARSLRQGDGYTFGSGTRLTVV.

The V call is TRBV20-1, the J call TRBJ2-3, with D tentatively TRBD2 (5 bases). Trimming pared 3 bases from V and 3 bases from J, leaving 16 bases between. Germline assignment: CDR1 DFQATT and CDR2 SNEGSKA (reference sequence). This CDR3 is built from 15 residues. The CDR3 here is CSASILGVVTDTQYF. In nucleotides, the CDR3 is TGCAGTGCTAGCATACTAGGCGTTGTAACAGATACGCAGTATTTT.

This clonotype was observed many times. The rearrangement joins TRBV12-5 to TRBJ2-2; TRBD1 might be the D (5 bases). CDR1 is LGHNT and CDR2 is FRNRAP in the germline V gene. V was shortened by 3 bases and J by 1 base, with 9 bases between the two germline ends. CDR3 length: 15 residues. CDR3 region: CASGLGAKNTGELFF. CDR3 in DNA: TGTGCTAGTGGTTTAGGGGCCAAGAACACCGGGGAGCTGTTTTTT.

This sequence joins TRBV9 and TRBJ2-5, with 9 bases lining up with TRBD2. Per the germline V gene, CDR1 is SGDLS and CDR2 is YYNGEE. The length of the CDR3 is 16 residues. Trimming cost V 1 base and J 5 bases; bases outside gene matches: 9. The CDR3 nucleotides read TGTGCCAGCAGCGTATCCACAGCGGGGGGTTTTGAGACCCAGTACTTC. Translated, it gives CASSVSTAGGFETQYF.

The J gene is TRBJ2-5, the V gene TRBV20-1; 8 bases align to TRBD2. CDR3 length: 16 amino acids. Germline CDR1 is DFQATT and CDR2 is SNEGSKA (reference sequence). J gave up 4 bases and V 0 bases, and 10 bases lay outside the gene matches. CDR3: CSARDPPGGQIETQYF. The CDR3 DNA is TGCAGTGCTAGAGATCCCCCGGGGGGGCAGATAGAGACCCAGTACTTC.

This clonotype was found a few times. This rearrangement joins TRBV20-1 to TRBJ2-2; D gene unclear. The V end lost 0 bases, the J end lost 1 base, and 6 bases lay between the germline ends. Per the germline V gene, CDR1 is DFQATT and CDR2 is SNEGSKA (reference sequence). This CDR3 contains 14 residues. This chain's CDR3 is CSARDLKNTGELFF. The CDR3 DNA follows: TGCAGTGCTAGAGATTTAAAGAACACCGGGGAGCTGTTTTTT.

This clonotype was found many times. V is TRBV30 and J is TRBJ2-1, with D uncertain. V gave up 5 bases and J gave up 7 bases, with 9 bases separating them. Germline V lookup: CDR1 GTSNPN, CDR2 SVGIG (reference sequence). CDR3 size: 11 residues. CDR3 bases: TGTGCCTGGGCACCTTTTAATGAGCAGTTCTTC. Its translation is CAWAPFNEQFF.

The CDR3 here is CSARQNLNTEAFF. DNA of the CDR3: TGCAGTGCTAGACAGAACCTGAACACTGAAGCTTTCTTT. This rearrangement joins TRBV20-1 to TRBJ1-1; D is unresolved. The ends were cut back, 2 bases at V and 0 bases at J, with 7 bases in the middle. Germline V CDR1 and CDR2: DFQATT, SNEGSKA (reference sequence). The CDR3 consists of 13 residues.

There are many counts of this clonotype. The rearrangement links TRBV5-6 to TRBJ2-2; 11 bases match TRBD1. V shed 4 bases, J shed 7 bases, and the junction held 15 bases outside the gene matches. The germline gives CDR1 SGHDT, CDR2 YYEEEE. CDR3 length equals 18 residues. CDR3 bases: TGTGCCAGCAGCCCGGGAACCGGACAGGGGGCTTTTATCGGGGAGCTGTTTTTT. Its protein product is CASSPGTGQGAFIGELFF.

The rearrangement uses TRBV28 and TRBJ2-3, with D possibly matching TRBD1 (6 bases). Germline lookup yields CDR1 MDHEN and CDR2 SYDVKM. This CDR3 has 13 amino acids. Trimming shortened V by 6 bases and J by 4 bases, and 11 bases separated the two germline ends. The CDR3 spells CASSSGQSDTQYF. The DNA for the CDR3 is TGTGCCAGCAGCTCTGGACAGTCAGATACGCAGTATTTT.

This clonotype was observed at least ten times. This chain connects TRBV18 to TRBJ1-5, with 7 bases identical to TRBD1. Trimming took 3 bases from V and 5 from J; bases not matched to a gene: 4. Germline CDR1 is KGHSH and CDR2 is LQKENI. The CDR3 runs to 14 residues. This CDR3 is CASSPRDSHQPQHF. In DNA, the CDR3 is TGTGCCAGCTCACCGAGGGACAGCCATCAGCCCCAGCATTTT.

The CDR3 region is CASSLSDTEQFF. In DNA, the CDR3 is TGCGCCAGCAGCTTGTCGGACACTGAGCAGTTCTTC. This chain links TRBV5-1 with TRBJ2-1; the D gene is possibly TRBD1 (5 bases). There are 12 residues in the CDR3. Trimming cost V 1 base and J 9 bases, with 8 bases left between them. Germline lookup yields CDR1 SGHRS and CDR2 YFSETQ.